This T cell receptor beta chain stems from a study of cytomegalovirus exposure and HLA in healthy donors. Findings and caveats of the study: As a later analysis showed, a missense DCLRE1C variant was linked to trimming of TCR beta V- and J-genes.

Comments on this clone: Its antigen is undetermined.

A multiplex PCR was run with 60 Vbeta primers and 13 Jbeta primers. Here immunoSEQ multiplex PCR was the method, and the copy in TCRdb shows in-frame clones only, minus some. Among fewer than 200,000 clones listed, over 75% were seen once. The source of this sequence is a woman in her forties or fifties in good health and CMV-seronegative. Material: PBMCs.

The CDR3 is CASRGTGAEQYF. CDR3 in DNA: TGTGCCAGCAGGGGTACAGGAGCCGAGCAGTACTTC. This sequence joins TRBV6-6 and TRBJ2-7; perhaps TRBD1 as D (5 bases). Per the germline V gene, CDR1 is MNHNY and CDR2 is SVGAGI (reference sequence). Trimming removed 6 bases at V and 6 bases at J, with 12 bases between. The CDR3 runs to 12 residues.